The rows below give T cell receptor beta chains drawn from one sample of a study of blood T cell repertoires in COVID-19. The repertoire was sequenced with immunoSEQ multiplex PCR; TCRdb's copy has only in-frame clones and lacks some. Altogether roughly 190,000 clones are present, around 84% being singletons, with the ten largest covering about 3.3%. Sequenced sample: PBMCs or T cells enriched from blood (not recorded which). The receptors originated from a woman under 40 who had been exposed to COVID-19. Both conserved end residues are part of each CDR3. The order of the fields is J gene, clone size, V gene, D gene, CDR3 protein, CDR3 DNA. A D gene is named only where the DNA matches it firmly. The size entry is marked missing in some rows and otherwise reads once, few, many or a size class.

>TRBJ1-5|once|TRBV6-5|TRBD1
CASSPSGGGHQPQHF
TGTGCCAGCAGCCCCTCAGGGGGAGGTCATCAGCCCCAGCATTTT
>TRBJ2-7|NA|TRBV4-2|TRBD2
CASSLAGGLPSYEQYF
TGTGCCAGCAGCCTAGCGGGGGGGCTTCCCTCCTACGAGCAGTACTTC
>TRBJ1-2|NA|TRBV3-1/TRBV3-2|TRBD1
CASRHDGRDRGRGGYTF
TGTGCCAGCAGACACGATGGCCGGGACAGGGGGCGAGGTGGCTACACCTTC
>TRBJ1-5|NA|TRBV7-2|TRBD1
CASSFRTGSNQPQHF
TGTGCCAGCAGCTTCCGGACAGGTTCCAATCAGCCCCAGCATTTT
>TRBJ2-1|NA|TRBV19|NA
CASGLGGYNEQFF
TGTGCCAGTGGACTTGGGGGGTACAATGAGCAGTTCTTC
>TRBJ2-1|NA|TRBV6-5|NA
CASRRGGSNEQFF
TGTGCCAGCCGGAGGGGAGGTAGCAATGAGCAGTTCTTC
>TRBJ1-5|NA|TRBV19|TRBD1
CASSILGTVAQPQHF
TGTGCCAGTAGTATACTGGGGACAGTTGCTCAGCCCCAGCATTTT
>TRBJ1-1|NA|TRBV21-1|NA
CASSPPGQINTEAFF
TGTGCCAGCAGCCCCCCGGGACAAATTAACACTGAAGCTTTCTTT
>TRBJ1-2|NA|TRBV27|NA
CASSSRDTYNYGYTF
TGTGCCAGCAGTAGCCGGGACACATATAACTATGGCTACACCTTC
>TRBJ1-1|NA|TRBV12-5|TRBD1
CASGLVRFPGGSQNTEAFF
TGTGCTAGTGGTTTGGTAAGGTTTCCAGGGGGTTCGCAGAACACTGAAGCTTTCTTT
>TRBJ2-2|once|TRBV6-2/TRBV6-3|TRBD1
CASSYDRWTGARAGELFF
TGTGCCAGCAGTTACGACAGGTGGACAGGGGCTCGTGCCGGGGAGCTGTTTTTT
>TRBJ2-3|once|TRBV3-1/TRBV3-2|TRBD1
CASSLGQGADTQYF
TGTGCCAGCAGCCTAGGACAGGGGGCGGATACGCAGTATTTT
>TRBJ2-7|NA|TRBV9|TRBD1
CASSSRGTGFDEQYF
TGTGCCAGCAGCAGTAGGGGGACAGGGTTCGACGAGCAGTACTTC
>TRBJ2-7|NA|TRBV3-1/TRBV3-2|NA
CASSQLSYEQYF
TGTGCCAGCAGCCAACTTTCCTACGAGCAGTACTTC
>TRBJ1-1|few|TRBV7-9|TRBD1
CASSPGQATEAFF
TGTGCCAGCAGCCCGGGACAGGCCACTGAAGCTTTCTTT
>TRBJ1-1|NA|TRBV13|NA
CASRTNGLNTEAFF
TGTGCCAGCAGGACAAACGGCCTGAACACTGAAGCTTTCTTT
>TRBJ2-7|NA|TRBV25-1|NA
CASRARYEQYF
TGTGCCAGCAGGGCGCGGTACGAGCAGTACTTC
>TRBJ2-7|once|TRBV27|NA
CASRLTGTLYEQYF
TGTGCCAGCAGGTTGACAGGGACTTTATACGAGCAGTACTTC
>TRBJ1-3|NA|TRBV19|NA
CAWGTLYSGNTIYF
TGTGCCTGGGGGACACTGTACTCTGGAAACACCATATATTTT
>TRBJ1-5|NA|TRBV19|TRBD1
CASRDRGNQPQHF
TGTGCCAGTAGGGACAGGGGCAATCAGCCCCAGCATTTT
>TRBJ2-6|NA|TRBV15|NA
CATSRADSVSGANVLTF
TGTGCCACCAGCAGAGCTGATAGCGTCTCTGGGGCCAACGTCCTGACTTTC
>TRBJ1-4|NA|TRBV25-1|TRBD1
CASRKQGANEKLFF
TGTGCCAGCAGGAAACAGGGGGCTAATGAAAAACTGTTTTTT
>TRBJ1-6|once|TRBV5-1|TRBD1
CASSFPNRGGNSPLHF
TGCGCCAGCAGTTTTCCGAACAGGGGGGGGAATTCACCCCTCCACTTT
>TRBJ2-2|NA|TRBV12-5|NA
CASGPERPGELFF
TGTGCTAGTGGTCCTGAGAGGCCCGGGGAGCTGTTTTTT
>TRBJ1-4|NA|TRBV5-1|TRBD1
CASSQRTGSKLFF
TGCGCCAGCAGCCAAAGGACAGGATCAAAACTGTTTTTT
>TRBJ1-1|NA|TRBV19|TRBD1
CASSIGQGNTEAFF
TGTGCCAGTAGTATCGGACAGGGGAACACTGAAGCTTTCTTT
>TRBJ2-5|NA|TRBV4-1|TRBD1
CASSLDRGAYQETQYF
TGCGCCAGCAGCCTCGACAGGGGGGCCTACCAAGAGACCCAGTACTTC
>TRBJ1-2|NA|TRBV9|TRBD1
CASSSWTGTDGYTF
TGTGCCAGCAGCTCCTGGACAGGGACGGACGGCTACACCTTC
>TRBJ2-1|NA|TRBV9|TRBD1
CASSTRGQSTYNEQFF
TGTGCCAGCAGCACCAGGGGACAGAGCACCTACAATGAGCAGTTCTTC
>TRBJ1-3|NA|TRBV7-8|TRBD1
CASSLGQGAFSGNTIYF
TGTGCCAGCAGCTTGGGGCAGGGGGCATTCTCTGGAAACACCATATATTTT
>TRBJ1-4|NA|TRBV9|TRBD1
CASSPEVGQGAGGGEKLFF
TGTGCCAGCAGCCCTGAAGTTGGACAGGGGGCAGGAGGTGGGGAAAAACTGTTTTTT
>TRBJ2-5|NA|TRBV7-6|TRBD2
CASSWVSGGTETQYF
TGTGCCAGCAGCTGGGTTAGCGGGGGGACGGAGACCCAGTACTTC
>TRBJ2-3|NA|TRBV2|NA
CASSGLSAPSTDTQYF
TGTGCCAGCAGTGGGCTTAGCGCCCCTAGCACAGATACGCAGTATTTT
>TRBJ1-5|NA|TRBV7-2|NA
CASSLVGQPQHF
TGTGCCAGCAGCTTAGTGGGCCAGCCCCAGCATTTT
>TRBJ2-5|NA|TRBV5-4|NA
CASSLGAVQETQYF
TGTGCCAGCAGCTTGGGTGCAGTCCAAGAGACCCAGTACTTC
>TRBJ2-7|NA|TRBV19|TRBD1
CASNPGQGVGEQYF
TGTGCCAGTAACCCGGGACAGGGAGTGGGAGAGCAGTACTTC
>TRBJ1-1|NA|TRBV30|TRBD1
CAWVGDRGEAFF
TGTGCCTGGGTGGGTGACAGGGGAGAAGCTTTCTTT